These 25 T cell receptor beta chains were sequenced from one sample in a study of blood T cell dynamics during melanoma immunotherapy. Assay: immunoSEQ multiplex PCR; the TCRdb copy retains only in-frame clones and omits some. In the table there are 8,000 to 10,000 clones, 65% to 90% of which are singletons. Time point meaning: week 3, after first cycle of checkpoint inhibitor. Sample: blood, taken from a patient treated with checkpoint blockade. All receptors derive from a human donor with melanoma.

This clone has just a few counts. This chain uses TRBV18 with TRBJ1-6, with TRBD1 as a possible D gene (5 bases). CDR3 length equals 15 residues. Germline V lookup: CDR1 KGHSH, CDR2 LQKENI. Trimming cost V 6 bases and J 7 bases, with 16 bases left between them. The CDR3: CASSMGRTGNSPLHF. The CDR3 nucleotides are TGTGCCAGCTCGATGGGGCGGACGGGCAATTCACCCCTCCACTTT.

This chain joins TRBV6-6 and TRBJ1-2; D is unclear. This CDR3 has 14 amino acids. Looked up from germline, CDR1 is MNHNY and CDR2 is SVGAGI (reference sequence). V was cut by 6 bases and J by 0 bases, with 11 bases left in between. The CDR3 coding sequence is TGTGCCAGCAGAACCCCCGGGCCTAACTATGGCTACACCTTC. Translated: CASRTPGPNYGYTF.

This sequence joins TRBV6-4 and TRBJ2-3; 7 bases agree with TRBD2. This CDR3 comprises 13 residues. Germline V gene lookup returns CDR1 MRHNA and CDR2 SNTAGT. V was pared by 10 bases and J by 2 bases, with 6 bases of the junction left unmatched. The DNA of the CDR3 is TGTGCCACCTCTCGGGACTACACAGATACGCAGTATTTT. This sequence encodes CATSRDYTDTQYF.

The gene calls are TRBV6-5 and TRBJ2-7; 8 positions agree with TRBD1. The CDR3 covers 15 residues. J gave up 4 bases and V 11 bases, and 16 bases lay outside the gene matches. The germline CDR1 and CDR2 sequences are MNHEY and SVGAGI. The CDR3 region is CAGEGNYRGWYEQYF. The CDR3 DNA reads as TGTGCCGGGGAAGGAAATTACAGGGGGTGGTACGAGCAGTACTTC.

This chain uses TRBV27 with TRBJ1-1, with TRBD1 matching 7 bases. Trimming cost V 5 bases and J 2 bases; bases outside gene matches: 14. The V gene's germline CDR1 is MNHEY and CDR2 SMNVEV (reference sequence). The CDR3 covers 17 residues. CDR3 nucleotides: TGTGCCAGCAGTCCGAGACAGGGTAGAGGGGCCAACACTGAAGCTTTCTTT. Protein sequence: CASSPRQGRGANTEAFF.

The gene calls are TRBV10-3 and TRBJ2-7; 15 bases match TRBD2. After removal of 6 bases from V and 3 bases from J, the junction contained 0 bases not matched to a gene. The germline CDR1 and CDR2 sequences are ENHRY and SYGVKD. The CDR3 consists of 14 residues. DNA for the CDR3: TGTGCCATCAGGGGACTAGCGGGGGGCTACGAGCAGTACTTC. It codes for CAIRGLAGGYEQYF.

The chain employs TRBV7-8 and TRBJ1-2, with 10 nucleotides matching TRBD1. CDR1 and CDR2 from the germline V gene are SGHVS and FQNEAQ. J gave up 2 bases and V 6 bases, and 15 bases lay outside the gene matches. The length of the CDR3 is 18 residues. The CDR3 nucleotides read TGTGCCAGCAGTCAATTGACAGGGGGCGTTCTAACCAACTATGGCTACACCTTC. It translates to CASSQLTGGVLTNYGYTF.

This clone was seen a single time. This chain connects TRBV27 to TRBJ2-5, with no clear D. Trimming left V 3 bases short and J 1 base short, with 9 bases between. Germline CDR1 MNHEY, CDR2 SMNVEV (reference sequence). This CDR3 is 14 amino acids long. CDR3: CASSFAFTQETQYF. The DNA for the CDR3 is TGTGCCAGCAGTTTTGCCTTTACCCAAGAGACCCAGTACTTC.

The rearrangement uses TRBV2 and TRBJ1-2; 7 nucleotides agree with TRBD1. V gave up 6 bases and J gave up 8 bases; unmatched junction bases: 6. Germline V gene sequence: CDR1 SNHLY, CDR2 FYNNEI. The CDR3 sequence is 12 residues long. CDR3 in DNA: TGTGCCAGCAGAACAGGGGTAAGCGGCTACACCTTC. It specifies CASRTGVSGYTF.

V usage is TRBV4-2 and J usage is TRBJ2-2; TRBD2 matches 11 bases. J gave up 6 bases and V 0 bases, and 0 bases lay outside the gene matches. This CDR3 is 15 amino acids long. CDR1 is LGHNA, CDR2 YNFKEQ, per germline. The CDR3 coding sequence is TGTGCCAGCAGCCAAGATAGCGGGGGGGCCGGGGAGCTGTTTTTT. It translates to CASSQDSGGAGELFF.

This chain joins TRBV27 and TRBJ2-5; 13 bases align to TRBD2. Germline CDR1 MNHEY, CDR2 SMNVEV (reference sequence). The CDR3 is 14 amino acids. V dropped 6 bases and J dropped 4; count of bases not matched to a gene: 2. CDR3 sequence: CASRRTSGGETQYF. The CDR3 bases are TGTGCCAGCAGGAGGACTAGCGGGGGAGAGACCCAGTACTTC.

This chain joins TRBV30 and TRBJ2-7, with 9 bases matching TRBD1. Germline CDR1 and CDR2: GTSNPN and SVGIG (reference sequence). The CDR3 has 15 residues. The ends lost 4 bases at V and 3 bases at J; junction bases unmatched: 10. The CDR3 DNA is TGTGCCTGGATCCCCGGGACAGGGAGTTTCTACGAGCAGTACTTC. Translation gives CAWIPGTGSFYEQYF.

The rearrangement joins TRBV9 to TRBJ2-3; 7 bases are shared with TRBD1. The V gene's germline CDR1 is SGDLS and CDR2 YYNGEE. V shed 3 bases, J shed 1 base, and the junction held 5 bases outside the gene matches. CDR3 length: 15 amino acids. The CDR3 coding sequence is TGTGCCAGCAGCGGCAGACAGGGCCGCACAGATACGCAGTATTTT. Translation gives CASSGRQGRTDTQYF.

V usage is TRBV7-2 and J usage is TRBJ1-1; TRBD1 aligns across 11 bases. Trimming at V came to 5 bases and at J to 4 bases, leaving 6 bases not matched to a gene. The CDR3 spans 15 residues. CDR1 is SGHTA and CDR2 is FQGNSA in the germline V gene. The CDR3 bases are TGTGCCAGCAGCGTCTTCGGGACAGGGGGCACTGAAGCTTTCTTT. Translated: CASSVFGTGGTEAFF.

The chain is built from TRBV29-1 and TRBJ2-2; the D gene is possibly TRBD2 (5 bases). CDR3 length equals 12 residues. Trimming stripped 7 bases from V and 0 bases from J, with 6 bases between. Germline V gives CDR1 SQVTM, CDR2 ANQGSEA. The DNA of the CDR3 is TGCAGCGCGGGGTCGAACACCGGGGAGCTGTTTTTT. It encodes CSAGSNTGELFF.

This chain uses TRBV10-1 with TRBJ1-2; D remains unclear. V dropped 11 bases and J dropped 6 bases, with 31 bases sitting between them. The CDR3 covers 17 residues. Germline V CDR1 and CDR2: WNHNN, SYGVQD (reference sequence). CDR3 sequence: CACLRASCRSKEDGYTF. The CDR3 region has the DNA TGCGCCTGTCTCAGAGCTAGTTGTAGGTCGAAGGAGGATGGCTACACCTTC.

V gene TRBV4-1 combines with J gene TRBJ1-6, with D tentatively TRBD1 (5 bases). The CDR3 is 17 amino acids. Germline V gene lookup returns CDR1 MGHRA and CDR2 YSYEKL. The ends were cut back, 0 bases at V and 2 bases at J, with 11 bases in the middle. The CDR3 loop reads CASSQEAGVPYNSPLHF. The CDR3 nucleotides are TGCGCCAGCAGCCAAGAGGCGGGGGTACCCTATAATTCACCCCTCCACTTT.

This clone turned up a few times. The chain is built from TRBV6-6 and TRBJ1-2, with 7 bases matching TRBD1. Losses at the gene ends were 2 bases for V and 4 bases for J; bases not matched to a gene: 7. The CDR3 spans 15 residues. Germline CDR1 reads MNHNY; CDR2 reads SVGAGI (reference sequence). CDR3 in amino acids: CASSYTRGDSYGYTF. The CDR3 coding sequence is TGTGCCAGCAGTTACACTCGAGGGGACAGCTATGGCTACACCTTC.

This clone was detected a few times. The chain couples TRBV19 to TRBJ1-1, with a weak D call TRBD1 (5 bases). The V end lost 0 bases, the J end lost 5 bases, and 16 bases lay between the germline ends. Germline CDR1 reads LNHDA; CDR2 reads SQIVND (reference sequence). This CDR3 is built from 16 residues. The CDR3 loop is CASSIDRNNWGTEAFF. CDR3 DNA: TGTGCCAGTAGTATAGATCGGAACAATTGGGGGACTGAAGCTTTCTTT.

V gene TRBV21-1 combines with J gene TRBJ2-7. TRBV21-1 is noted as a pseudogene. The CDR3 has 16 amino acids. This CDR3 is CASSKGGAEGSYEQYF. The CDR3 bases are TGTGCCAGCAGCAAGGGCGGAGCAGAAGGTTCCTACGAGCAGTACTTC.

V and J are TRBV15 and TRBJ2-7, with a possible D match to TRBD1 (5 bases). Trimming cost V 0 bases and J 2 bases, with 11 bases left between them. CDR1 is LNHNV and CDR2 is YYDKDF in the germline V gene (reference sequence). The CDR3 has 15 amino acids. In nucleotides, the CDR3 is TGTGCCACCAGCAGAGATCGGGCCAGGGCCTACGAGCAGTACTTC. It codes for CATSRDRARAYEQYF.

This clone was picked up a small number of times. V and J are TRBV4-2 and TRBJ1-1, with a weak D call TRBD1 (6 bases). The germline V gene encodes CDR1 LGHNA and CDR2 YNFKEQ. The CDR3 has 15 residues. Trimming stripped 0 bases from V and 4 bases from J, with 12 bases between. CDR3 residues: CASSQERGVSTEAFF. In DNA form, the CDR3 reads TGTGCCAGCAGCCAAGAGAGGGGGGTTAGCACTGAAGCTTTCTTT.

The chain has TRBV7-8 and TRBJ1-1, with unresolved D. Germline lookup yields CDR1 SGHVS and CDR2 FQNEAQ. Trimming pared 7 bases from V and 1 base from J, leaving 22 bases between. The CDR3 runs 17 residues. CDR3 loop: CASIGPPRLRKNTEAFF. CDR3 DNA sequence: TGTGCCAGCATCGGGCCGCCGCGTCTTCGAAAGAACACTGAAGCTTTCTTT.

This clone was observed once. For the CDR3, the DNA is TGTGCCAGCAGCTCCAGTGGGACCTATCAGCCCCAGCATTTT. It is translated as CASSSSGTYQPQHF. This chain joins TRBV7-8 and TRBJ1-5; D is perhaps TRBD1 (5 bases). This CDR3 is built from 14 residues. The germline V gene encodes CDR1 SGHVS and CDR2 FQNEAQ. Trimming took off 4 bases at V and 5 bases at J, with 12 bases between the two ends. Together with reference TRBV7-8 and TRBJ1-5, the CDR3 gives the full variable domain: GAGVSQSPRYKVAKRGQDVALRCDPISGHVSLFWYQQALGQGPEFLTYFQNEAQLDKSGLPSDRFFAERPEGSVSTLKIQRTQQEDSAVYLCASSSSGTYQPQHFGDGTRLSIL.

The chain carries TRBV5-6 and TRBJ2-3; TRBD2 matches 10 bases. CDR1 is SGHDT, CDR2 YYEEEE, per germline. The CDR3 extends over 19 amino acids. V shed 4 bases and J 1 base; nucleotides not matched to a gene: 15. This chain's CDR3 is CASSPLPGLARRGTDTQYF. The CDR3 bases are TGTGCCAGCAGCCCCCTACCGGGACTAGCGAGGAGAGGCACAGATACGCAGTATTTT.